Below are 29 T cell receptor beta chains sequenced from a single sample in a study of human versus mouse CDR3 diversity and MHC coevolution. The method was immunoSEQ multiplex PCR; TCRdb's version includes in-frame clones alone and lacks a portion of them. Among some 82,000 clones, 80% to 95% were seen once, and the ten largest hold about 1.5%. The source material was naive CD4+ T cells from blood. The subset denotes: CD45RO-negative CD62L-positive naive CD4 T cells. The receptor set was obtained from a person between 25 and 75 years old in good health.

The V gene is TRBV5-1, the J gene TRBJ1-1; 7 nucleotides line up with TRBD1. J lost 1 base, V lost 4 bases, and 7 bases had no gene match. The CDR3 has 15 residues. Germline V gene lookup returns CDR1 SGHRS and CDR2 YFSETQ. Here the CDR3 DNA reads TGCGCCAGCAGCCTTAGGACAGGCAAGAACACTGAAGCTTTCTTT. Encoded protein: CASSLRTGKNTEAFF.

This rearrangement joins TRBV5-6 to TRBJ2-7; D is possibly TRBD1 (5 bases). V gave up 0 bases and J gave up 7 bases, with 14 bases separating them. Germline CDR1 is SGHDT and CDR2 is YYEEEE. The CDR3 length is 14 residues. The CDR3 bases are TGTGCCAGCAGCTTGGCCCTCAGGGATGGGGAGCAGTACTTC. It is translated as CASSLALRDGEQYF. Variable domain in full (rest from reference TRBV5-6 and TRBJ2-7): DAGVTQSPTHLIKTRGQQVTLRCSPKSGHDTVSWYQQALGQGPQFIFQYYEEEERQRGNFPDRFSGHQFPNYSSELNVNALLLGDSALYLCASSLALRDGEQYFGPGTRLTVT.

This chain's CDR3 is CASSFGGGGSADTQYF. The DNA of the CDR3 is TGTGCCAGCAGCTTTGGCGGGGGGGGCTCTGCAGATACGCAGTATTTT. The chain joins TRBV7-2 to TRBJ2-3; TRBD2 matches at 9 bases. Looked up from germline, CDR1 is SGHTA and CDR2 is FQGNSA. CDR3 length equals 16 residues. Unmatched junction bases numbered 8, after V lost 3 bases and J lost 4 bases. The full variable domain, in which reference TRBV7-2 and TRBJ2-3 provide the parts outside the CDR3, is GAGVSQSPSNKVTEKGKDVELRCDPISGHTALYWYRQSLGQGLEFLIYFQGNSAPDKSGLPSDRFSAERTGGSVSTLTIQRTQQEDSAVYLCASSFGGGGSADTQYFGPGTRLTVL.

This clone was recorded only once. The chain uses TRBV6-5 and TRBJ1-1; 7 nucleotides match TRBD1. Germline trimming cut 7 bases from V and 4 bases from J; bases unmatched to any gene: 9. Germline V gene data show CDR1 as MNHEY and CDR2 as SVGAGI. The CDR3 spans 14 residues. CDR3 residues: CASITWTGRTEAFF. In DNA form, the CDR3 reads TGTGCCAGCATTACGTGGACAGGTCGCACTGAAGCTTTCTTT.

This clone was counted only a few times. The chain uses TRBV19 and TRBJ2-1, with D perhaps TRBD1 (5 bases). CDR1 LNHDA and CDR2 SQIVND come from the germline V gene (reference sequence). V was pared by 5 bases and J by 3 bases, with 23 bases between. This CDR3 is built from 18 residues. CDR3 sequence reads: CASSPGAGNFMLYNEQFF. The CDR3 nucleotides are TGTGCCAGTAGTCCCGGCGCAGGGAACTTCATGCTCTACAATGAGCAGTTCTTC.

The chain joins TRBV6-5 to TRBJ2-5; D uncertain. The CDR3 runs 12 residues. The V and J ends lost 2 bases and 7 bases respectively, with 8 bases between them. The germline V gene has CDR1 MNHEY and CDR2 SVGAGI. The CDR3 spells CASSYNSVTQYF. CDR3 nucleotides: TGTGCCAGCAGTTACAACAGTGTGACCCAGTACTTC.

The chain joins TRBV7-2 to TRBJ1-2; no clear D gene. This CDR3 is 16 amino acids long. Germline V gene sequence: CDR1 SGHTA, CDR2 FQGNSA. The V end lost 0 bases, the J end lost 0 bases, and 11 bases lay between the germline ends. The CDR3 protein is CASSLAAATTNYGYTF. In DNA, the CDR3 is TGTGCCAGCAGCTTAGCGGCGGCTACAACTAACTATGGCTACACCTTC. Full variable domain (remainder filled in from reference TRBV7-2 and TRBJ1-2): GAGVSQSPSNKVTEKGKDVELRCDPISGHTALYWYRQSLGQGLEFLIYFQGNSAPDKSGLPSDRFSAERTGGSVSTLTIQRTQQEDSAVYLCASSLAAATTNYGYTFGSGTRLTVV.

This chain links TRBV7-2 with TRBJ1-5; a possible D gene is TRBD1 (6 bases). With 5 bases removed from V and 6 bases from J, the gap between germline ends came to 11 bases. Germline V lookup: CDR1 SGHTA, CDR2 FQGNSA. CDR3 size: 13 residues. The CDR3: CASSLQGFQPQHF. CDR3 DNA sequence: TGTGCCAGCAGCCTACAGGGTTTTCAGCCCCAGCATTTT.

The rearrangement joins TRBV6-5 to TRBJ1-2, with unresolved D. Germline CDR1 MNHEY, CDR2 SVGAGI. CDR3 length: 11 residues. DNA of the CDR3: TGTGCTTCGGGTTCTCTCGGCGGCTACACCTTC. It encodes CASGSLGGYTF.

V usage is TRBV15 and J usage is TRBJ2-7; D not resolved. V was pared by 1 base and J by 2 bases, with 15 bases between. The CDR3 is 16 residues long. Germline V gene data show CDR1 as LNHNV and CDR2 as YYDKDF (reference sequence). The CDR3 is CATSRVSSRSPYEQYF. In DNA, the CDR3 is TGTGCCACCAGCAGAGTATCGTCGAGAAGTCCCTACGAGCAGTACTTC.

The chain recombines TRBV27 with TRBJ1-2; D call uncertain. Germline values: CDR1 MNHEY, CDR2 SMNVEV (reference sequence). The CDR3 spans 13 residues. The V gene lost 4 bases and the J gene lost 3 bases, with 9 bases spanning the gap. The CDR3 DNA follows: TGTGCCAGCAGTTCCCGCCCGGACTATGGCTACACCTTC. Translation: CASSSRPDYGYTF.

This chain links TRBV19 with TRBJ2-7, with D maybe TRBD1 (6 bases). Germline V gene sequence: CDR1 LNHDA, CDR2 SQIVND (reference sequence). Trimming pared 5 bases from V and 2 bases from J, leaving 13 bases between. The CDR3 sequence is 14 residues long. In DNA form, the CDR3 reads TGTGCCAGTAGTCCCCGGACAGTAACCTACGAGCAGTACTTC. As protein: CASSPRTVTYEQYF. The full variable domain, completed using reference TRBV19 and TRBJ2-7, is DGGITQSPKYLFRKEGQNVTLSCEQNLNHDAMYWYRQDPGQGLRLIYYSQIVNDFQKGDIAEGYSVSREKKESFPLTVTSAQKNPTAFYLCASSPRTVTYEQYFGPGTRLTVT.

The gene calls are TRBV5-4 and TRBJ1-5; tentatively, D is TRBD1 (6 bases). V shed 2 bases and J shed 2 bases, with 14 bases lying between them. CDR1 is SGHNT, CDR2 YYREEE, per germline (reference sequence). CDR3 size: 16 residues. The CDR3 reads CASSFGGARGNQPQHF. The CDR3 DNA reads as TGTGCCAGCAGCTTCGGGGGGGCAAGGGGCAATCAGCCCCAGCATTTT. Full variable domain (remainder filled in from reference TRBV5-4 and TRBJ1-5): ETGVTQSPTHLIKTRGQQVTLRCSSQSGHNTVSWYQQALGQGPQFIFQYYREEENGRGNFPPRFSGLQFPNYSSELNVNALELDDSALYLCASSFGGARGNQPQHFGDGTRLSIL.

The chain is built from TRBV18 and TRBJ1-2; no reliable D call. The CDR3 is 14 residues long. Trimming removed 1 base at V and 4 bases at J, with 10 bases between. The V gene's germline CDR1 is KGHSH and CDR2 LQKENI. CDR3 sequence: CASSPLEEIYGYTF. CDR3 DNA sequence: TGTGCCAGCTCACCACTAGAAGAAATCTATGGCTACACCTTC.

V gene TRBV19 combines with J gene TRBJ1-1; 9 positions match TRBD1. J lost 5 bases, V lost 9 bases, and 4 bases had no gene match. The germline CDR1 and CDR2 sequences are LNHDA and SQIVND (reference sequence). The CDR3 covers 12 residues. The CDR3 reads CASRDRVTEAFF. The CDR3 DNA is TGTGCCAGCCGGGACAGGGTAACTGAAGCTTTCTTT.

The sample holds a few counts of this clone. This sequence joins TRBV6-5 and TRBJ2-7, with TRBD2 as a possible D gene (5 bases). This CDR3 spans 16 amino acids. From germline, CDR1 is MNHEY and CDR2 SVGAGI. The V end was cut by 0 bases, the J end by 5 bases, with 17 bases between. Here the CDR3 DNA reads TGTGCCAGCAGTTACTCGACGGAGAGGGTCGGGGACGAGCAGTACTTC. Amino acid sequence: CASSYSTERVGDEQYF.

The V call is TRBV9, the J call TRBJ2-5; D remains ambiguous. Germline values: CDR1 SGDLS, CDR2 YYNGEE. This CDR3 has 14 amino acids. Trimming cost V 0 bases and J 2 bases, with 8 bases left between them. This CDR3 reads CASSVGLQQETQYF. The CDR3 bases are TGTGCCAGCAGCGTAGGGCTACAGCAAGAGACCCAGTACTTC.

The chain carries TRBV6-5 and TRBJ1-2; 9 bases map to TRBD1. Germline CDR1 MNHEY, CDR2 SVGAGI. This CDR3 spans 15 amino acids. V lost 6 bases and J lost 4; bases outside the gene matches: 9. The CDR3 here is CASSWTGALIYGYTF. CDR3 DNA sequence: TGTGCCAGCAGCTGGACAGGGGCGCTCATCTATGGCTACACCTTC.

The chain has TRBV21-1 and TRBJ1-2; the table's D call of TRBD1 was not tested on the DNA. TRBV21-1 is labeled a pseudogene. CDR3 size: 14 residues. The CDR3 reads CASSPDRVGVGYTF. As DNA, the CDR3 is TGTGCCAGCAGCCCGGACAGGGTCGGGGTGGGCTACACCTTC.

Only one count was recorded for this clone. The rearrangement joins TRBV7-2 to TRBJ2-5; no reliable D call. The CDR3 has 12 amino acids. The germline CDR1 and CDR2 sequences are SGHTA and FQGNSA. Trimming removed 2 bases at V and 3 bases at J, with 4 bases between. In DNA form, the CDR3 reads TGTGCCAGCAGCTTAATCGAAGAGACCCAGTACTTC. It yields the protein CASSLIEETQYF.

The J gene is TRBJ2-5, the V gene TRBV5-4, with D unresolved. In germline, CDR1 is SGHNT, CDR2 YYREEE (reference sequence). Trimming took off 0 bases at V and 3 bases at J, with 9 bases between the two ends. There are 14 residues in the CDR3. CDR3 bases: TGTGCCAGCAGCTTGGCAGCGCTAAAAGAGACCCAGTACTTC. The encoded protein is CASSLAALKETQYF.

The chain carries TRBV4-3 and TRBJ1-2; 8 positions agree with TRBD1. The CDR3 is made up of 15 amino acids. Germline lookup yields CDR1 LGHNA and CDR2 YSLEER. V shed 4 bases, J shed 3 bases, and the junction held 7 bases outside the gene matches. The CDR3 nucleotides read TGCGCCAGCAGCCCGCGGACAGGGTGGGACTATGGCTACACCTTC. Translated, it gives CASSPRTGWDYGYTF.

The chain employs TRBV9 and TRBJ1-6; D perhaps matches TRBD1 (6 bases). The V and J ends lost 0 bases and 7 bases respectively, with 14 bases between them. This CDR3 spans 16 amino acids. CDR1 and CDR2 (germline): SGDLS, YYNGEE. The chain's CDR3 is CASSVESGAQNSPLHF. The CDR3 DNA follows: TGTGCCAGCAGCGTAGAGTCAGGGGCTCAGAATTCACCCCTCCACTTT.

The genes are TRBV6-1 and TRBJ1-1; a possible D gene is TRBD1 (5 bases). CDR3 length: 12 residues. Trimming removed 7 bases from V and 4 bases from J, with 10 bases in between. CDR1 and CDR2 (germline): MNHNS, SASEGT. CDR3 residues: CASNQGGTEAFF. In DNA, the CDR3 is TGTGCCAGCAATCAGGGCGGCACTGAAGCTTTCTTT.

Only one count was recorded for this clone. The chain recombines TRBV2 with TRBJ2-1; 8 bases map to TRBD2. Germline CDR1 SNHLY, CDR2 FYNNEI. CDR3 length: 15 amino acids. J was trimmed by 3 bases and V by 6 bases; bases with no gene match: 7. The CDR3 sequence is CASRSRGLGYNEQFF. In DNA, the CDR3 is TGTGCCAGCAGGAGTAGGGGACTAGGCTACAATGAGCAGTTCTTC.

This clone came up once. The CDR3 DNA reads as TGTGCCAGCACGGACAGGGTCCTTTCACCCCTCCACTTT. This translates into CASTDRVLSPLHF. The V and J genes are TRBV7-2 and TRBJ1-6, with TRBD1 matching 8 bases. Germline CDR1 SGHTA, CDR2 FQGNSA. The CDR3 spans 13 residues. The trim removed 7 bases at V and 9 bases at J, leaving 5 bases unmatched.

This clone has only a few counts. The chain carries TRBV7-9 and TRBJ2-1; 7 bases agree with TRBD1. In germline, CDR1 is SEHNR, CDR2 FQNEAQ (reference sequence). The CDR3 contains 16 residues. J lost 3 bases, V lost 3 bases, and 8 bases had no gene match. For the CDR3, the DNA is TGTGCCAGCAGCTTCCATGGACAGGCGGGCTACAATGAGCAGTTCTTC. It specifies CASSFHGQAGYNEQFF.

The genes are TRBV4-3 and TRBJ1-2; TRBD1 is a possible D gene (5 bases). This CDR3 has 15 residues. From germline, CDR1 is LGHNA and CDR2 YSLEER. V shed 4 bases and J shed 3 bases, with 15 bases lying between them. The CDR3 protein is CASSPNRDSYYGYTF. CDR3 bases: TGCGCCAGCAGCCCAAATAGGGACTCCTACTATGGCTACACCTTC.

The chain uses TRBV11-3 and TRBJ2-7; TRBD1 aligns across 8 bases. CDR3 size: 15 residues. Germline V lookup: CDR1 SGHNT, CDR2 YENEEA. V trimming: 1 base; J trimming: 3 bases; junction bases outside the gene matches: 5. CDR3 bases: TGTGCCAGCAGCTTAGGGGGACAGGCCGTCTACGAGCAGTACTTC. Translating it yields CASSLGGQAVYEQYF.